This is a list of T cell receptor beta chains from one sample in a study of blood T cell repertoires in COVID-19. TCRdb's table, derived via immunoSEQ multiplex PCR, lists solely in-frame clones and lacks some. The sample lists about 150,000 clones, 80% occurring once. Sequenced input: peripheral blood. All receptors derive from a man in his fifties or sixties with acute or convalescent COVID-19. Both conserved end residues are part of each CDR3. D genes are given only for firm matches. The size of a clone is reported for some rows only, either as once, few or many, or as a class for expanded clones.

abundance	d_gene	v_gene	j_gene	CDR3aa	CDR3nt
-	-	TRBV24-1	TRBJ2-7	CATSGGHRPYEQYF	TGTGCCACCAGTGGGGGACATAGGCCCTACGAGCAGTACTTC
-	-	TRBV7-9	TRBJ1-1	CASSLGGAHGNTEAFF	TGTGCCAGCAGCTTAGGGGGCGCACACGGGAACACTGAAGCTTTCTTT
-	-	TRBV29-1	TRBJ2-3	CSVGQTASTDTQYF	TGCAGCGTGGGCCAGACTGCTAGCACAGATACGCAGTATTTT
once	TRBD1	TRBV18	TRBJ1-5	CASSFSGTGGEQPQHF	TGTGCCAGCTCATTCAGTGGGACAGGGGGCGAGCAGCCCCAGCATTTT
-	TRBD2	TRBV9	TRBJ2-3	CASSRGLAGPRGDTQYF	TGTGCCAGCAGTCGGGGGCTAGCGGGACCCCGTGGGGATACGCAGTATTTT
-	TRBD2	TRBV20-1	TRBJ2-7	CSASPRGGALYEQYF	TGCAGTGCTAGTCCCCGCGGGGGGGCACTCTACGAGCAGTACTTC
-	TRBD1	TRBV19	TRBJ1-5	CASVPGQGNQPQHF	TGTGCCAGTGTACCGGGACAGGGCAATCAGCCCCAGCATTTT
-	-	TRBV19	TRBJ1-4	CASRSYKTTNEKLFF	TGTGCCAGTCGGAGTTATAAGACAACTAATGAAAAACTGTTTTTT
-	-	TRBV7-2	TRBJ2-7	CASSLALGLSSYEQYF	TGTGCCAGCAGCTTAGCATTGGGCCTCAGCTCCTACGAGCAGTACTTC
-	TRBD2	TRBV4-2	TRBJ2-1	CASSQDLGTSEYNEQFF	TGTGCCAGCAGCCAAGATCTCGGGACTAGCGAGTACAATGAGCAGTTCTTC
once	TRBD1	TRBV5-1	TRBJ2-5	CASSPGTGKETQYF	TGCGCCAGCAGCCCCGGGACAGGGAAGGAGACCCAGTACTTC
-	TRBD1	TRBV7-6	TRBJ1-6	CASSLAPRGNNSPLHF	TGTGCCAGCAGCTTAGCGCCCAGGGGGAATAATTCACCCCTCCACTTT
-	-	TRBV6-5	TRBJ1-1	CASKQNTEAFF	TGTGCCAGCAAACAGAACACTGAAGCTTTCTTT
-	-	TRBV3-1/TRBV3-2	TRBJ2-5	CASSQAVCPGKETQYF	TGTGCCAGCAGCCAAGCCGTGTGTCCAGGGAAAGAGACCCAGTACTTC
-	TRBD2	TRBV18	TRBJ2-1	CASSPGLAGANEQFF	TGTGCCAGCTCACCAGGCCTAGCGGGTGCGAATGAGCAGTTCTTC
-	-	TRBV27	TRBJ2-1	CASSRSSVLEEQFF	TGTGCCAGCAGTCGCTCTAGCGTTCTTGAGGAGCAGTTCTTC
-	TRBD1	TRBV4-3	TRBJ1-5	CASSQGQGSGQPQHF	TGCGCCAGCAGCCAGGGACAGGGGTCGGGTCAGCCCCAGCATTTT
-	-	TRBV4-3	TRBJ1-2	CASSQVTGLDYGYTF	TGCGCCAGCAGCCAAGTAACCGGCCTAGACTATGGCTACACCTTC
-	TRBD1	TRBV4-3	TRBJ1-4	CASSQDYGTGATNEKLFF	TGCGCCAGCAGCCAAGATTATGGGACAGGGGCAACTAATGAAAAACTGTTTTTT
once	-	TRBV28	TRBJ1-2	CASSLLPANYGYTF	TGTGCCAGCAGTTTGTTGCCGGCTAACTATGGCTACACCTTC
few	-	TRBV4-3	TRBJ1-5	CASSQDRFVNQPQHF	TGCGCCAGCAGCCAAGACAGGTTTGTCAATCAGCCCCAGCATTTT
-	-	TRBV5-5	TRBJ1-2	CASSLWRVNYGYTF	TGTGCCAGCAGCTTGTGGCGGGTTAACTATGGCTACACCTTC
-	-	TRBV2	TRBJ2-3	CASSEGTVTDTQYF	TGTGCCAGCAGTGAAGGGACAGTCACAGATACGCAGTATTTT
once	TRBD2	TRBV13	TRBJ2-7	CASSALPFTSGSTYEQYF	TGTGCCAGCAGCGCATTACCCTTCACTAGCGGGAGTACGTACGAGCAGTACTTC
-	TRBD1	TRBV5-4	TRBJ2-7	CASSPDRGGDEQYF	TGTGCCAGCAGCCCGGACAGGGGGGGGGACGAGCAGTACTTC
-	TRBD1	TRBV19	TRBJ2-3	CASSPDRVATDTQYF	TGTGCCAGTAGTCCTGACAGGGTGGCGACCGATACGCAGTATTTT
-	-	TRBV18	TRBJ1-1	CASSPNRRGADTEAFF	TGTGCCAGCTCACCAAACCGGCGGGGTGCGGACACTGAAGCTTTCTTT
-	-	TRBV3-1/TRBV3-2	TRBJ2-5	CASSRAGEGTQYF	TGTGCCAGCAGCAGGGCGGGCGAAGGGACCCAGTACTTC
-	-	TRBV5-1	TRBJ2-2	CASSLDPGVSGELFF	TGCGCCAGCAGCTTGGACCCAGGGGTGAGCGGGGAGCTGTTTTTT
once	-	TRBV19	TRBJ1-4	CASRTGGTNEKLFF	TGTGCCAGTCGCACCGGAGGCACTAATGAAAAACTGTTTTTT